This is a list of T cell receptor beta chains from one sample in a study of cytomegalovirus exposure and HLA in healthy donors. Assay used: immunoSEQ multiplex PCR; TCRdb lists only in-frame clones, some missing. The sample carries 110,000 to 150,000 clones, roughly 71% recorded once. The sequencing sample was made of PBMCs. Source of these receptors: a man under 40 in good health and CMV-seronegative. CDR3s include the opening cysteine and the closing phenylalanine or tryptophan. The size entry is marked missing in some rows and otherwise reads once, few, many or a size class.

TRBJ1-3 NA TRBV7-9 CASTSTGPGNTIYF
TRBJ2-7 NA TRBV5-4 CASSRGTSGSYEQYF
TRBJ2-3 NA TRBV29-1 CSVEGTGTGGSDTQYF
TRBJ2-3 NA TRBV5-4 CASSPARVGGPDTQYF
TRBJ2-5 NA TRBV21-1 CASSKEGTGTFKETQYF
TRBJ2-3 NA TRBV9 CASSGRQGLDTQYF
TRBJ2-7 NA TRBV27 CASTSGSYEQYF
TRBJ1-2 NA TRBV4-1 CASSQGRTYQGSKYTF
TRBJ2-6 NA TRBV6-1 CASSEVGGQAISGANGLTF
TRBJ1-6 NA TRBV5-1 CASSLRQGVYSPLHF
TRBJ2-6 NA TRBV6-5 CASSYSSSGANVLTF
TRBJ1-1 NA TRBV6-1 CALSGVGENTEAFF
TRBJ1-2 NA TRBV7-3 CATRQGNGYTF
TRBJ1-2 NA TRBV19 CASSIWDTINYGYTF
TRBJ1-5 NA TRBV6-1 CASSEASFGGQGVRKHF
TRBJ2-5 NA TRBV19 CASSGRLAADRETQYF
TRBJ2-3 NA TRBV11-1 CASSKGTGRLLDTQYF
TRBJ2-3 once TRBV28 CASSSGGASTDTQYF
TRBJ2-5 NA TRBV4-2 CASSSRWASRETQYF
TRBJ1-2 NA TRBV27 CASSLGISNYGYTF
TRBJ2-7 few TRBV28 CASIRTGARGSYEQYF
TRBJ2-5 NA TRBV6-5 CASSTLTVYQETQYF
TRBJ1-1 NA TRBV25-1 CASSEDSTEAFF
TRBJ2-1 NA TRBV4-1 CASSPFVGSSYNEQFF
TRBJ1-5 NA TRBV15 CATSRGDGRAGGPQPQHF
TRBJ1-4 NA TRBV7-9 CASSRRQGGEKLFF
TRBJ2-5 NA TRBV14 CASSQEAGLAGEETQYF
TRBJ2-7 NA TRBV9 CASSPTSGGIIYEQYF
TRBJ1-4 NA TRBV6-5 CASSYSRADEKLFF
TRBJ2-5 NA TRBV6-4 CASTRTGKETQYF
TRBJ2-4 NA TRBV7-9 CASSLIGGGQNIQYF
TRBJ2-1 NA TRBV18 CASSPGTSDYNEQFF
TRBJ1-4 NA TRBV18 CASSPQGTGAGEKLFF
TRBJ2-1 NA TRBV5-1 CASSLRAGGNYNEQFF
TRBJ2-1 NA TRBV6-5 CASSPGTGAYNEQFF
TRBJ2-5 few TRBV29-1 CSVAPTGIKETQYF
TRBJ1-2 NA TRBV7-9 CASSSREGYGYTF
TRBJ2-5 NA TRBV10-1 CASSELDRPETQYF
TRBJ2-7 few TRBV6-6 CASSSHQGSYEQYF
TRBJ1-2 NA TRBV30 CAWIMTGGGGYTF
TRBJ1-1 NA TRBV28 CASTLTRGLEAFF
TRBJ2-3 few TRBV14 CASSPLRGRGTDTQYF
TRBJ2-1 NA TRBV27 CASSGGAYNEQFF
TRBJ1-1 few TRBV13 CASSFLQGAGMNTEAFF
TRBJ2-6 NA TRBV5-4 CASSSTGKGANVLTF
TRBJ1-1 NA TRBV19 CASSIGGQGTEAFF